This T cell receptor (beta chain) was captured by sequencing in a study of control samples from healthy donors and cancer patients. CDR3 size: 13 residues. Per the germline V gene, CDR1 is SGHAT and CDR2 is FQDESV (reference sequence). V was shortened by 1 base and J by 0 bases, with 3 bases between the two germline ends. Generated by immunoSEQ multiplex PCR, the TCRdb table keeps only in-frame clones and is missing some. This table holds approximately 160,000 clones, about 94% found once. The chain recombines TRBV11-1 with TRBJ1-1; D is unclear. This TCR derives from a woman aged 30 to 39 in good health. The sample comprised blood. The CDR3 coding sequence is TGTGCCAGCAGCTTAGGCTTGAACACTGAAGCTTTCTTT. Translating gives CASSLGLNTEAFF.